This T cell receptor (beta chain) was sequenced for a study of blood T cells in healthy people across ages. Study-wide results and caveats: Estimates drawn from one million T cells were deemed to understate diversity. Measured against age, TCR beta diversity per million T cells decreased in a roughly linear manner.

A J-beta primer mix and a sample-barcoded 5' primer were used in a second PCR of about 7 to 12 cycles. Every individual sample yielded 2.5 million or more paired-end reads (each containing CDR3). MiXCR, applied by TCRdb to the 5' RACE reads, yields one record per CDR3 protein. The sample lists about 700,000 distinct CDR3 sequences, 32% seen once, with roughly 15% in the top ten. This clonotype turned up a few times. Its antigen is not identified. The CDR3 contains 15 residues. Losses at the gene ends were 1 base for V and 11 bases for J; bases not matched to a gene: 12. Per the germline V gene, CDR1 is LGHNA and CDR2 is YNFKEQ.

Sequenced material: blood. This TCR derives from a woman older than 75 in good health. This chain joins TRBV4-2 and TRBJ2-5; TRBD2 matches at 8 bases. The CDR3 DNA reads TGTGCCAGCAGCCAAGTCGGGGGGGAGGACAATGAGCAGTACTTC. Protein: CASSQVGGEDNEQYF.